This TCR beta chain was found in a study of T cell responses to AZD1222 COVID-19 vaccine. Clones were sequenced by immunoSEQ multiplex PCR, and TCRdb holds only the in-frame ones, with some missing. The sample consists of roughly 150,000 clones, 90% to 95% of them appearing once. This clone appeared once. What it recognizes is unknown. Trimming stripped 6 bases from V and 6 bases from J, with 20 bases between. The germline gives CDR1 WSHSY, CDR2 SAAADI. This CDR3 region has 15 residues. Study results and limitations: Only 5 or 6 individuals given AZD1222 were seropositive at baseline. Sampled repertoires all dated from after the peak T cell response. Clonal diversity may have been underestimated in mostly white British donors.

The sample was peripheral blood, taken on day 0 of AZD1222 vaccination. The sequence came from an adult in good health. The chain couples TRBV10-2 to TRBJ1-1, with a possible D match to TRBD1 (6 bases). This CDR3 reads CASRQDTGSVAEAFF. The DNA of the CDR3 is TGCGCCAGCAGGCAAGATACAGGGTCGGTGGCTGAAGCTTTCTTT.